This TCR beta chain emerged from a study of CD8 T cells in Susac syndrome. The CDR3 sequence is 16 residues long. Germline CDR1 and CDR2: SSHAT and FNYEAQ (reference sequence). V dropped 1 base and J dropped 9 bases, with 19 bases sitting between them. The sample holds one count of this clonotype. An input of 0.5 to 1 ug of RNA was subjected to reverse transcription using random hexamers. TCRdb re-derived calls from the immunoSEQ multiplex PCR reads in MiXCR, one entry per CDR3 protein. The data hold some 170,000 distinct CDR3 sequences, with about 93% observed a single time. V gene TRBV7-7 combines with J gene TRBJ2-1, with a possible D match to TRBD2 (7 bases). This receptor was obtained from a human donor with Susac syndrome. The sample comprised CD4+ T cells from PBMCs. The CDR3 bases are TGTGCCAGCAGCTTAGGGACTAGTAATCCGGGGGCTGAGCAGTTCTTC. Encoded protein: CASSLGTSNPGAEQFF.